This T cell receptor beta chain was retrieved from a study of blood T cells in healthy people across ages. This clonotype occurred many times. Its specificity is not known. General study results and limits: The study found TCR beta diversity correlated strongly with naive T cell percentage.

With 4 bases clipped from V and 9 bases from J, the junction kept 11 bases outside the gene matches. Germline loops: CDR1 SQVTM, CDR2 ANQGSEA. CDR3 length: 13 amino acids. Sample-barcoded 5' priming and a J-beta primer mix drove a second PCR of 7 to 11 cycles. Each cDNA molecule carried a tag from a template-switch adaptor that contained 12 random nucleotides. Each CDR3 protein gets one entry after TCRdb re-called the 5' RACE reads with MiXCR. The sample lists hundreds of thousands of distinct CDR3 sequences, roughly 64% occurring once. This rearrangement joins TRBV29-1 to TRBJ2-7, with 8 bases fitting TRBD1. This clonotype originated in a man in his thirties or forties in good health. The sequenced material came from blood. The CDR3 spells CSVAQGTGMGQYF. For the CDR3, the DNA is TGCAGCGTTGCTCAGGGGACAGGAATGGGGCAGTACTTC.